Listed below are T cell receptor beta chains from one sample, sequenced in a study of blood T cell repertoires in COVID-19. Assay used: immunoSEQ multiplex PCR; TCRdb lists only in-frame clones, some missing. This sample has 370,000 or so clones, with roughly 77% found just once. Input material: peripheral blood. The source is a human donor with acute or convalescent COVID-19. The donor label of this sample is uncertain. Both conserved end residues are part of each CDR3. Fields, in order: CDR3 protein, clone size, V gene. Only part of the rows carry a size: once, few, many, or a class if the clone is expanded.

CDR3: CASTPVGGGGPTDTQYF
size: .
V: TRBV5-1

CDR3: CASSPGGRGYTF
size: .
V: TRBV28

CDR3: CASGRQGNYGYTF
size: .
V: TRBV5-1

CDR3: CASSFSAGGETEAFF
size: .
V: TRBV6-4

CDR3: CASSSTGLYQETQYF
size: once
V: TRBV7-2

CDR3: CASSPGQGRTDTQYF
size: once
V: TRBV11-3

CDR3: CASSMMGVLSHTEAFF
size: few
V: TRBV19

CDR3: CASSLGQVSNTGELFF
size: .
V: TRBV7-6

CDR3: CASSLDGTGDTYEQYF
size: .
V: TRBV7-8

CDR3: CASRTTGDEVQPQHF
size: .
V: TRBV7-2

CDR3: CASSLDDRYNEQFF
size: .
V: TRBV5-1